One and the same sample provided the 15 T cell receptor beta chains below, sequenced in a study of shared clonotypes between healthy human individuals. The repertoire was sequenced with immunoSEQ multiplex PCR; TCRdb's copy has only in-frame clones and lacks some. The sample gives more than 900,000 clones, approximately 80% of which show up once; 0.6% to 0.7% is in the top ten. Sequenced material: memory CD4+ T cells from PBMCs. The subset is: CD45RA-negative fraction. The receptors derive from a man younger than 35 in good health. Some clones in this sample may be carry-over from other donors' samples.

V and J are TRBV6-5 and TRBJ2-7, with D perhaps being TRBD1 or TRBD2 (5 bases each). The germline V gene encodes CDR1 MNHEY and CDR2 SVGAGI. V was pared by 4 bases and J by 3 bases, with 13 bases between. The CDR3 length is 14 residues. The CDR3 loop reads CASSFQGEGYEQYF. The CDR3 coding sequence is TGTGCCAGCAGTTTTCAGGGAGAAGGCTACGAGCAGTACTTC.

In its sample, this clone was seen many times. The chain has TRBV7-3 and TRBJ1-1; D is unresolved. CDR1 is SGHTA, CDR2 FQGTGA, per germline. This CDR3 contains 15 residues. The V gene lost 5 bases and the J gene lost 0 bases, with 13 bases spanning the gap. The CDR3 DNA sequence: TGTGCCAGCAGCCCGGTCGAGGGATTGAACACTGAAGCTTTCTTT. Amino acids: CASSPVEGLNTEAFF.

In the case of this clone: At one of its ends the junction is not consistent with the germline gene, which may arise from a read error. The chain has TRBV2 and TRBJ1-4; D unresolved. Germline V lookup: CDR1 SNHLY, CDR2 FYNNEI. CDR3 size: 12 residues. DNA of the CDR3: TGTGCCAGCAGGGAGTCTAAGGAAAAACTGTTTTTT. Protein: CASRESKEKLFF.

CDR3 bases: TGCGCCAGCAGCCAAGATGGGCAGGGGAACACTGAAGCTTTCTTT. Its translation: CASSQDGQGNTEAFF. This chain links TRBV4-3 with TRBJ1-1, with TRBD1 as a possible D gene (5 bases). Trimming left V 0 bases short and J 1 base short, with 9 bases between. The CDR3 spans 15 residues. Germline-derived CDR1 and CDR2 are LGHNA and YSLEER.

The V call is TRBV28, the J call TRBJ2-1; no definite D call. Germline CDR1 reads MDHEN; CDR2 reads SYDVKM. V was trimmed by 6 bases and J by 10 bases, leaving 19 bases between them. This CDR3 spans 14 amino acids. The CDR3 sequence: CASRTPLQLLEQFF. In DNA form, the CDR3 reads TGTGCCAGCAGGACACCGCTACAGCTCCTCGAGCAGTTCTTC. Together with reference TRBV28 and TRBJ2-1, the CDR3 gives the full variable domain: DVKVTQSSRYLVKRTGEKVFLECVQDMDHENMFWYRQDPGLGLRLIYFSYDVKMKEKGDIPEGYSVSREKKERFSLILESASTNQTSMYLCASRTPLQLLEQFFGPGTRLTVL.

Worth noting for this clone: A far larger clone is one nucleotide away, so this likely arose from a read error. J is TRBJ1-1 and V is TRBV29-1; D call uncertain. The CDR3 spans 15 residues. CDR1 and CDR2 (germline): SQVTM, ANQGSEA. Deletions cut 6 bases from V and 2 bases from J, with 19 bases between. In nucleotides, the CDR3 is TGCAGCGTGAAAGCCGGGTGGGGTATAAACACTGAAGCTTTCTTT. It specifies CSVKAGWGINTEAFF.

This sequence joins TRBV6-5 and TRBJ1-2, with D possibly matching TRBD1 (5 bases). Looked up from germline, CDR1 is MNHEY and CDR2 is SVGAGI. Trimming left V 5 bases short and J 4 bases short, with 14 bases between. The CDR3 has 14 amino acids. CDR3 amino acids: CASSGKAGTYGYTF. The CDR3 DNA sequence: TGTGCCAGCAGTGGAAAGGCAGGGACCTATGGCTACACCTTC.

For this clone: Distinct nucleotide sequences in the sample also encode this CDR3. The rearrangement uses TRBV28 and TRBJ1-5, with D possibly TRBD1 on 5 matching bases. Per germline, CDR1 MDHEN and CDR2 SYDVKM. Trimming removed 6 bases at V and 6 bases at J, with 9 bases between. The CDR3 has 12 residues. The CDR3 loop is CASSSGAQPQHF. Written as DNA, the CDR3 is TGTGCCAGCAGCTCCGGGGCTCAGCCCCAGCATTTT.

This clone was seen more than once but under ten times. The same CDR3 also results from other DNA sequences found in this sample. The CDR3 spells CASSPGQGNYGYTF. In DNA, the CDR3 is TGTGCCAGCAGCCCGGGACAGGGTAACTATGGCTACACCTTC. The rearrangement joins TRBV5-4 to TRBJ1-2; 9 positions match TRBD1. CDR3 length equals 14 residues. Trimming cost V 4 bases and J 1 base; bases outside gene matches: 2. The germline gives CDR1 SGHNT, CDR2 YYREEE (reference sequence).

The chain uses TRBV2 and TRBJ1-3; D gene uncertain. The CDR3 covers 16 residues. Germline CDR1 is SNHLY and CDR2 is FYNNEI. Trimming took off 8 bases at V and 4 bases at J, with 21 bases between the two ends. The CDR3 reads CASLPAERTLGNTIYF. In DNA, the CDR3 is TGTGCCAGCTTGCCTGCCGAACGGACGCTCGGAAACACCATATATTTT.

Concerning this clone: A much more abundant neighbour one base away suggests this may be a read error. The sample holds other DNA sequences that translate to the same CDR3. The chain is built from TRBV27 and TRBJ1-5; no clear D. Germline V gene sequence: CDR1 MNHEY, CDR2 SMNVEV (reference sequence). This CDR3 is 12 amino acids long. V lost 3 bases and J lost 4, with 4 bases in between. The CDR3 sequence is CASSFLNQPQHF. The CDR3 DNA sequence: TGTGCCAGCAGTTTCCTTAATCAGCCCCAGCATTTT.

The chain has TRBV27 and TRBJ2-7; possible D gene TRBD2, 6 bases. Trimming took 6 bases from V and 4 from J, leaving 16 bases between them. The CDR3 is 14 amino acids. CDR1 is MNHEY and CDR2 is SMNVEV in the germline V gene (reference sequence). Here the CDR3 reads CASRSTTLAYEQYF. The CDR3 DNA is TGTGCCAGCAGATCCACAACGCTAGCGTACGAGCAGTACTTC.

On this clone itself: The sample holds other DNA sequences that translate to the same CDR3. The chain employs TRBV6-1 and TRBJ1-1; 7 bases are shared with TRBD1. Germline assignment: CDR1 MNHNS and CDR2 SASEGT. Losses at the gene ends were 6 bases for V and 0 bases for J; bases not matched to a gene: 1. This CDR3 contains 13 residues. CDR3 bases: TGTGCCAGCAGGAGGGGGCTGAACACTGAAGCTTTCTTT. Encoded protein: CASRRGLNTEAFF.

As for this clone: This probably arose from a read error, given a far larger clone one base away. This chain connects TRBV7-9 to TRBJ2-3; D is unclear. The CDR3 length is 14 residues. Trimming removed 8 bases at V and 2 bases at J, with 14 bases between. Germline lookup yields CDR1 SEHNR and CDR2 FQNEAQ (reference sequence). The CDR3 nucleotides are TGTGCCAGCGATAAGGAACAGCACACAGATACGCAGTATTTT. Amino acids: CASDKEQHTDTQYF.

The chain uses TRBV5-1 and TRBJ2-2, with 8 positions matching TRBD2. V lost 0 bases and J lost 6; bases outside the gene matches: 4. Germline CDR1 is SGHRS and CDR2 is YFSETQ. The CDR3 extends over 15 amino acids. The CDR3 DNA is TGCGCCAGCAGCTTGGCGGGAGGGCCTCCCGGGGAGCTGTTTTTT. Translated, it gives CASSLAGGPPGELFF.